The rows below give T cell receptor beta chains drawn from one sample of a study of monozygotic twins with inflammatory bowel disease. One entry per CDR3 protein, without DNA, is what TCRdb gives after re-calling the 5' RACE reads. This sample's clone table lists about 43,000 distinct CDR3 sequences. The sample comprised blood. Receptors were obtained from a human donor with ulcerative colitis or Crohn's disease, or a healthy co-twin of an affected twin (not recorded which). Each CDR3 is given with its conserved first and last residue.

TRBJ1-5,TRBV7-2,CASSLGVGLGNQPQHF
TRBJ2-3,TRBV11-2,CASSLVPSTDTQYF
TRBJ2-2,TRBV12-3/TRBV12-4,CASRGQVTGELFF
TRBJ1-5,TRBV6-2/TRBV6-3,CASSPPGQDFRPQHF
TRBJ2-2,TRBV4-3,CASSQQTSGPGELFF
TRBJ1-1,TRBV20-1,CSAGGKWDTEAFF
TRBJ2-5,TRBV29-1,CSARVAPGQGKTQYF
TRBJ1-1,TRBV11-2,CASSFDRRGAFF
TRBJ2-3,TRBV20-1,CSARNRDRGTDTQYF
TRBJ2-2,TRBV20-1,CSAPTRGGNTGELFF
TRBJ2-7,TRBV12-3/TRBV12-4,CASSRLDEQYF
TRBJ1-2,TRBV5-1,CASSLDAGANYGYTF
TRBJ2-3,TRBV5-6,CASSFGGDTDTQYF
TRBJ2-1,TRBV7-3,CACSFPGLGGFGEQFF
TRBJ2-3,TRBV5-1,CASSLEGDTQYF
TRBJ2-6,TRBV5-1,CASSKQGTGANVLTF
TRBJ1-2,TRBV2,CASTFGQDHYGYTF
TRBJ2-6,TRBV5-1,CASSLSPPAGANVLTF
TRBJ2-3,TRBV7-2,CASSLSGGAGTDTQYF
TRBJ2-7,TRBV28,CASSLKPSLYEQYF
TRBJ2-3,TRBV7-2,CASSPRLAGADTQYF
TRBJ2-7,TRBV19,CASSDRDRDSHEQYF